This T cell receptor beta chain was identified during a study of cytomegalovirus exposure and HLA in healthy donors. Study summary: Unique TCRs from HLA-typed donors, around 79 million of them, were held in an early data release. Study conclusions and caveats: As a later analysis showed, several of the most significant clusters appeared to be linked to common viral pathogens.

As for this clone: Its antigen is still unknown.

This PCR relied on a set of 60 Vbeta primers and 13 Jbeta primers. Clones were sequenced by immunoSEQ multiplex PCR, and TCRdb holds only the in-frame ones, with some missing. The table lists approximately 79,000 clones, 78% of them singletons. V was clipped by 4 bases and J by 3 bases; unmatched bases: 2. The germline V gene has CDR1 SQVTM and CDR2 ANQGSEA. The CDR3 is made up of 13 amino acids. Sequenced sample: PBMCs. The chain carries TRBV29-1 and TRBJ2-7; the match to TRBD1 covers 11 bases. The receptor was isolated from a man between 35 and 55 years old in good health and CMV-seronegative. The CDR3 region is CSVGGTGGYEQYF. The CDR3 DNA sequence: TGCAGCGTTGGGGGGACAGGGGGCTACGAGCAGTACTTC.